These 14 T cell receptor beta chains share one sample of origin, sequenced in a study of blood T cell repertoires in COVID-19. Produced via immunoSEQ multiplex PCR; TCRdb's table is partial and in-frame only. The table lists fewer than 200,000 clones, 80% to 90% of them singletons. Sequences were obtained from PBMCs or T cells enriched from blood (not recorded which). The receptor source for this set is a man in his forties or fifties who had recovered from COVID-19.

This clone came up a few times. This chain joins TRBV7-4 and TRBJ1-4; D is possibly TRBD1 (5 bases). CDR1 is SGHVT and CDR2 is SQSDAQ in the germline V gene. The CDR3 is 14 residues long. V lost 3 bases and J lost 4, with 9 bases in between. The CDR3 coding sequence is TGTGCCAGCAGCTTGCGGGGGAGTAATGAAAAACTGTTTTTT. It encodes CASSLRGSNEKLFF.

The CDR3 protein is CASSPGGTGDYGYTF. The CDR3 bases are TGTGCCAGCAGCCCAGGGGGGACAGGGGACTATGGCTACACCTTC. The chain recombines TRBV28 with TRBJ1-2, with 10 positions matching TRBD1. The germline V gene has CDR1 MDHEN and CDR2 SYDVKM. J was trimmed by 3 bases and V by 6 bases; bases with no gene match: 7. The CDR3 extends over 15 amino acids.

The chain combines TRBV9 with TRBJ1-2, with 7 bases aligning to TRBD1. CDR3 length equals 14 residues. Germline V gives CDR1 SGDLS, CDR2 YYNGEE. Trimming at V came to 4 bases and at J to 3 bases, leaving 6 bases not matched to a gene. The CDR3 DNA reads as TGTGCCAGCAGCACCGGGGACAGTCACTATGGCTACACCTTC. This gives the protein CASSTGDSHYGYTF.

The chain recombines TRBV9 with TRBJ2-3; 11 bases fit TRBD1. Trimming removed 4 bases from V and 6 bases from J; junction bases left unmatched: 13. CDR3 length: 17 amino acids. From germline, CDR1 is SGDLS and CDR2 YYNGEE. CDR3 residues: CASSTRGGTGGFDTQYF. The DNA of the CDR3 is TGTGCCAGCAGCACTCGGGGCGGGACAGGGGGTTTTGATACGCAGTATTTT.

This clone was seen more than once but under ten times. The chain is built from TRBV24-1 and TRBJ2-1, with unresolved D. Trimming stripped 9 bases from V and 0 bases from J, with 11 bases between. The CDR3 has 14 residues. Germline V gene lookup returns CDR1 KGHDR and CDR2 SFDVKD. The chain's CDR3 is CATESKVSYNEQFF. The CDR3 DNA reads as TGTGCCACCGAGAGCAAAGTCTCCTACAATGAGCAGTTCTTC.

The chain recombines TRBV5-1 with TRBJ2-7; 7 bases match TRBD1. CDR1 is SGHRS and CDR2 is YFSETQ in the germline V gene. V lost 10 bases to trimming and J lost 3 bases; unmatched junction nucleotides: 7. The CDR3 consists of 12 residues. The CDR3 spells CASTGQNYEQYF. The CDR3 DNA reads TGCGCCTCCACGGGACAGAACTACGAGCAGTACTTC.

In nucleotides, the CDR3 is TGTGCCAGCAGCTCCGGGACAGCACTTCACCTTACTTACTTC. It codes for CASSSGTALHLTYF. The chain joins TRBV5-4 to TRBJ2-7, with 7 bases lining up with TRBD1. The CDR3 has 14 amino acids. Trimming cost V 3 bases and J 13 bases; bases outside gene matches: 16. Germline V gene lookup returns CDR1 SGHNT and CDR2 YYREEE (reference sequence).

The chain is built from TRBV5-4 and TRBJ2-1; D possibly corresponds to TRBD2 (5 bases). Trimming pared 3 bases from V and 0 bases from J, leaving 10 bases between. The CDR3 contains 15 residues. CDR1 and CDR2 (germline): SGHNT, YYREEE (reference sequence). The CDR3 spells CASSSAVNSYNEQFF. The CDR3 coding sequence is TGTGCCAGCAGCTCAGCGGTGAACTCCTACAATGAGCAGTTCTTC.

The rearrangement uses TRBV7-9 and TRBJ2-5; perhaps TRBD2 as D (5 bases). Per the germline V gene, CDR1 is SEHNR and CDR2 is FQNEAQ (reference sequence). This CDR3 region has 15 residues. V lost 5 bases and J lost 2, with 15 bases in between. The CDR3, as DNA: TGTGCCAGCAGCATCCGGACGGGAACTCAAGAGACCCAGTACTTC. It codes for CASSIRTGTQETQYF.

The CDR3 loop reads CASSDRGQTPAETQYF. CDR3 bases: TGTGCCAGCAGCGACCGAGGACAGACCCCGGCAGAGACCCAGTACTTC. The V and J genes are TRBV9 and TRBJ2-5, with D tentatively TRBD1 (6 bases). Germline values: CDR1 SGDLS, CDR2 YYNGEE. Trimming took off 3 bases at V and 4 bases at J, with 19 bases between the two ends. The CDR3 is 16 residues long.

The CDR3 protein is CASSLRSRGGEQFF. CDR3 nucleotides: TGTGCCAGCAGCTTGAGGAGTAGAGGGGGTGAGCAGTTCTTC. The rearrangement joins TRBV5-4 to TRBJ2-1; TRBD1 might be the D (6 bases). V dropped 1 base and J dropped 9 bases, with 14 bases sitting between them. Germline CDR1 and CDR2: SGHNT and YYREEE (reference sequence). This CDR3 contains 14 residues.

The V gene is TRBV30, the J gene TRBJ1-1, with D unresolved. Trimming pared 3 bases from V and 1 base from J, leaving 9 bases between. Germline loops: CDR1 GTSNPN, CDR2 SVGIG (reference sequence). This CDR3 is 13 amino acids long. The CDR3 sequence is CAWSPTENTEAFF. The CDR3 DNA is TGTGCCTGGAGCCCCACAGAGAACACTGAAGCTTTCTTT.

The DNA for the CDR3 is TGTGCCACCAGCTCGCGTACAGGCAACACTGAAGCTTTCTTT. Its protein is CATSSRTGNTEAFF. The J gene is TRBJ1-1, the V gene TRBV15; D possibly corresponds to TRBD1 (5 bases). V lost 5 bases and J lost 2, with 12 bases in between. Looked up from germline, CDR1 is LNHNV and CDR2 is YYDKDF (reference sequence). The CDR3 runs 14 residues.

The V gene is TRBV28, the J gene TRBJ1-1; 7 nucleotides agree with TRBD1. The CDR3 has 14 residues. V lost 6 bases, J lost 4 bases, and 8 bases stayed unmatched. Germline V gene sequence: CDR1 MDHEN, CDR2 SYDVKM. CDR3 coding DNA: TGTGCCAGCAGCTACACAGGGGACAGCACTGAAGCTTTCTTT. The encoded protein is CASSYTGDSTEAFF.